This T cell receptor beta chain was recovered during a study of shared clonotypes between healthy human individuals. Study-wide context: For every donor, three CD4 naive, three CD4 memory, two CD8 naive and one CD8 memory plates were used.

Participating donors were healthy, HIV-negative adults free of recent acute infections or vaccinations. It was at deep level that the assay was run. The authors distributed each subset's genomic DNA evenly over several immunoSEQ plates. Produced via immunoSEQ multiplex PCR; TCRdb's table is partial and in-frame only. This sample has 2 million to 2.5 million clones; approximately 95% occur once, and the top ten carry roughly 0.13%. This CDR3 contains 15 residues. Trimming removed 4 bases at V and 0 bases at J, with 11 bases between. The germline CDR1 and CDR2 sequences are MNHEY and SVGAGI. V and J are TRBV6-5 and TRBJ2-3; TRBD1 might be the D (6 bases). The sample comprised naive CD4+ T cells sorted from blood. Subset indicated: CD45RA+ positively selected. The sequence derives from a man younger than 35 in good health. The CDR3 here is CASSLQGSSTDTQYF. The DNA for the CDR3 is TGTGCCAGCAGTTTACAGGGATCAAGCACAGATACGCAGTATTTT.